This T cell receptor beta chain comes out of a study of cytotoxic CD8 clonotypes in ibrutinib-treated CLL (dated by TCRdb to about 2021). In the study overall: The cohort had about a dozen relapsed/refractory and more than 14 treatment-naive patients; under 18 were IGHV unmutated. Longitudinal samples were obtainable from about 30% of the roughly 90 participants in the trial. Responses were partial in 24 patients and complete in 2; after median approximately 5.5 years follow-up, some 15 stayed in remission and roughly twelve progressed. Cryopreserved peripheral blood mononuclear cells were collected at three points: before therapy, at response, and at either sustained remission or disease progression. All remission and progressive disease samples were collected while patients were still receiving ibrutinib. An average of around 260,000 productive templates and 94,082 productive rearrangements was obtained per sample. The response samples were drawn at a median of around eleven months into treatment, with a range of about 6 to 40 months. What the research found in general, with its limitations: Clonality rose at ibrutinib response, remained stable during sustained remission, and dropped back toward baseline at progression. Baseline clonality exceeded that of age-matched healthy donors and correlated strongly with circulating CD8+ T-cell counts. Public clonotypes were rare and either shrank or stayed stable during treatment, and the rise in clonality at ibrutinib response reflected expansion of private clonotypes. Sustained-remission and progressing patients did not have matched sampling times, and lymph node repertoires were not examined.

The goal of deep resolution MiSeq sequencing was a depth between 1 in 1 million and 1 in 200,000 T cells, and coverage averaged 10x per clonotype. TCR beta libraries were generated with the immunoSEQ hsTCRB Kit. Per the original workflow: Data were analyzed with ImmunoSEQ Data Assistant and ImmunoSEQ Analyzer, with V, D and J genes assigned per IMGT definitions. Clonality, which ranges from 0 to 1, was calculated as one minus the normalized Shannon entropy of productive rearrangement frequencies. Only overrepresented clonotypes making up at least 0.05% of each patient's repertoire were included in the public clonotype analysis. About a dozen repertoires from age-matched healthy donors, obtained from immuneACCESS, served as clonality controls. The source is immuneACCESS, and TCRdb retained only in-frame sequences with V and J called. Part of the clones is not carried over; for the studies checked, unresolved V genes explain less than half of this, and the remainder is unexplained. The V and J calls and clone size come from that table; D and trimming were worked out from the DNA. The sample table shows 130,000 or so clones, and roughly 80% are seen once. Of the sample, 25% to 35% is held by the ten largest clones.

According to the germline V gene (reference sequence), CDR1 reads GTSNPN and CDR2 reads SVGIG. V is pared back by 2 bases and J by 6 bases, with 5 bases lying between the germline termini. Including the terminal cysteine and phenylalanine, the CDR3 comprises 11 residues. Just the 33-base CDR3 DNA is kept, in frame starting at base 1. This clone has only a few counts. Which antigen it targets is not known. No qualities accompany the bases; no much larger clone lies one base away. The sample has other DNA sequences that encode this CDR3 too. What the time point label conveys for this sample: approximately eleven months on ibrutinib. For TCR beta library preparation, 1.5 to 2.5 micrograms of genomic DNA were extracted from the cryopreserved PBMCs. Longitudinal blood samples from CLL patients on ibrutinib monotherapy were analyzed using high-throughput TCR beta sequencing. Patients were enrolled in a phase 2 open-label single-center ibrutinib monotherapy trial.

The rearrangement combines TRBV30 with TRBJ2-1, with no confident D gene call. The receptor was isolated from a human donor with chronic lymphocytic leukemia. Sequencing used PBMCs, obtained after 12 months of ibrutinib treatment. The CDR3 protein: CAWSPSNEQFF. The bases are TGTGCCTGGAGTCCCTCCAATGAGCAGTTCTTC.